The 16 T cell receptor beta chains in this list originate from one sample, sequenced in a study of beta chain features in type 1 diabetes. Reverse transcribing all isolated RNA meant expressed TCRB transcripts were sequenced. Sequenced by immunoSEQ multiplex PCR; TCRdb stores in-frame clones only, minus some. This sample yields over 700,000 clones, of which about 17% are seen a single time; 0.023% belongs to the top ten. The material sequenced was naive CD4+ T cells from blood. These TCRs come from a woman aged 18 to 35 in good health.

The chain combines TRBV13 with TRBJ2-2; no firm D call. Germline V CDR1 and CDR2: PRHDT, FYEKMQ (reference sequence). This CDR3 comprises 12 residues. Trimming took off 2 bases at V and 2 bases at J, with 0 bases between the two ends. The CDR3 nucleotides read TGTGCCAGCAGCTTAAACACCGGGGAGCTGTTTTTT. Its protein product is CASSLNTGELFF. Variable domain in full (rest from reference TRBV13 and TRBJ2-2): AAGVIQSPRHLIKEKRETATLKCYPIPRHDTVYWYQQGPGQDPQFLISFYEKMQSDKGSIPDRFSAQQFSDYHSELNMSSLELGDSALYFCASSLNTGELFFGEGSRLTVL.

This clone was counted a few times. The V gene is TRBV5-1, the J gene TRBJ2-1; the match to TRBD2 covers 12 bases. Germline CDR1 reads SGHRS; CDR2 reads YFSETQ. CDR3 length: 15 amino acids. The V and J ends lost 0 bases and 12 bases, in that order; junction bases with no gene match: 7. The CDR3 here is CASSLAGLAGIRQFF. CDR3 DNA: TGCGCCAGCAGCTTGGCCGGACTAGCGGGAATTCGGCAGTTCTTC.

This clone was counted between two and nine times. The V call is TRBV19, the J call TRBJ2-7; possible D gene TRBD2, 6 bases. The CDR3 extends over 14 amino acids. Germline V gene data show CDR1 as LNHDA and CDR2 as SQIVND (reference sequence). The V gene lost 2 bases and the J gene lost 3 bases, with 11 bases spanning the gap. Here the CDR3 DNA reads TGTGCCAGTAGTATACACGGGAGTGGCTACGAGCAGTACTTC. This codes for CASSIHGSGYEQYF.

The chain is built from TRBV29-1 and TRBJ2-1; a possible D gene is TRBD1 (5 bases). V was pared by 7 bases and J by 1 base, with 20 bases between. The CDR3 is 16 residues long. Germline CDR1 and CDR2: SQVTM and ANQGSEA. This chain's CDR3 is CSDMPFRVGSYNEQFF. CDR3 DNA: TGCAGCGACATGCCCTTCAGGGTTGGTTCCTACAATGAGCAGTTCTTC.

V is TRBV28 and J is TRBJ2-5, with 11 bases matching TRBD2. The germline CDR1 and CDR2 sequences are MDHEN and SYDVKM. V lost 1 base and J lost 4; bases outside the gene matches: 20. The CDR3 is 21 residues long. In DNA, the CDR3 is TGTGCCAGCAGTTTATTACGTGTGAGACTAGCGGGACTCCAACCTCGAGAGACCCAGTACTTC. Protein sequence: CASSLLRVRLAGLQPRETQYF. Drawing the rest from reference TRBV28 and TRBJ2-5, the complete variable domain is DVKVTQSSRYLVKRTGEKVFLECVQDMDHENMFWYRQDPGLGLRLIYFSYDVKMKEKGDIPEGYSVSREKKERFSLILESASTNQTSMYLCASSLLRVRLAGLQPRETQYFGPGTRLLVL.

The chain links TRBV7-2 to TRBJ2-7, with TRBD1 matching 9 bases. With 3 bases clipped from V and 4 bases from J, the junction kept 4 bases outside the gene matches. CDR1 SGHTA and CDR2 FQGNSA come from the germline V gene. The CDR3 loop spans 14 amino acids. CDR3 nucleotide sequence: TGTGCCAGCAGCTTGGACAGGGGCGGTTACGAGCAGTACTTC. Translation gives CASSLDRGGYEQYF. Combining the CDR3 with reference TRBV7-2 and TRBJ2-7 gives the whole variable domain GAGVSQSPSNKVTEKGKDVELRCDPISGHTALYWYRQSLGQGLEFLIYFQGNSAPDKSGLPSDRFSAERTGGSVSTLTIQRTQQEDSAVYLCASSLDRGGYEQYFGPGTRLTVT.

The CDR3 reads CASSLARGGSSYNEQFF. The CDR3 nucleotides read TGCGCCAGCAGCCTCGCTCGGGGGGGGAGCTCCTACAATGAGCAGTTCTTC. The chain links TRBV4-3 to TRBJ2-1; TRBD2 matches at 8 bases. Per the germline V gene, CDR1 is LGHNA and CDR2 is YSLEER. The CDR3 length is 17 residues. J lost 0 bases, V lost 4 bases, and 8 bases had no gene match.

This clone was counted between two and nine times. The V and J genes are TRBV7-2 and TRBJ2-4; TRBD1 might be the D (6 bases). The V and J ends lost 4 bases and 6 bases respectively, with 16 bases between them. Germline V lookup: CDR1 SGHTA, CDR2 FQGNSA. This CDR3 has 15 residues. As DNA, the CDR3 is TGTGCCAGCAGCTCGCTGACTACGACAGGAAACATTCAGTACTTC. Its protein product is CASSSLTTTGNIQYF.

This clone turned up a few times. This chain connects TRBV7-3 to TRBJ2-6; possible D gene TRBD2, 5 bases. V lost 2 bases, J lost 2 bases, and 10 bases lay in between. The CDR3 runs 16 residues. Germline CDR1 and CDR2: SGHTA and FQGTGA. The CDR3 here is CASSLDGVTGANVLTF. In DNA form, the CDR3 reads TGTGCCAGCAGCTTAGACGGGGTAACTGGGGCCAACGTCCTGACTTTC.

The chain combines TRBV4-2 with TRBJ2-1; D call uncertain. This CDR3 has 15 residues. Germline loops: CDR1 LGHNA, CDR2 YNFKEQ. Trimming pared 1 base from V and 0 bases from J, leaving 7 bases between. CDR3 region: CASSQVFDSYNEQFF. CDR3 DNA: TGTGCCAGCAGCCAAGTTTTTGACTCCTACAATGAGCAGTTCTTC.

This clone was seen a few times. V and J are TRBV4-3 and TRBJ1-1, with D hard to call. Germline V gene data show CDR1 as LGHNA and CDR2 as YSLEER. The V end was cut by 2 bases, the J end by 7 bases, with 14 bases between. The CDR3 is 14 amino acids. The chain's CDR3 is CASSQTLGYGEAFF. The CDR3 coding sequence is TGCGCCAGCAGCCAAACCCTAGGGTATGGTGAAGCTTTCTTT.

This clone was seen a handful of times. V gene TRBV6-5 combines with J gene TRBJ1-5; the D gene is possibly TRBD1 (5 bases). The V gene's germline CDR1 is MNHEY and CDR2 SVGAGI. The ends were cut back, 5 bases at V and 3 bases at J, with 11 bases in the middle. The length of the CDR3 is 14 residues. This CDR3 is CASSPRGPNQPQHF. CDR3 coding DNA: TGTGCCAGCAGTCCCCGGGGCCCCAATCAGCCCCAGCATTTT.

This rearrangement joins TRBV7-2 to TRBJ2-7, with 8 nucleotides matching TRBD1. The CDR3 consists of 15 residues. Germline V CDR1 and CDR2: SGHTA, FQGNSA. Trimming removed 5 bases from V and 2 bases from J; junction bases left unmatched: 8. The CDR3 here is CASSRDRGLTYEQYF. The CDR3 DNA reads as TGTGCCAGCAGCCGAGACAGGGGATTAACCTACGAGCAGTACTTC.

There are a few counts of this clone. The rearrangement joins TRBV11-1 to TRBJ2-7, with D perhaps assigned TRBD1 or TRBD2 (5 bases each). The CDR3 length is 15 residues. The V and J ends lost 3 bases and 0 bases respectively, with 12 bases between them. CDR1 and CDR2 (germline): SGHAT, FQDESV (reference sequence). CDR3 in DNA: TGTGCCAGCAGCTTTGATCCAGGGAGCTCCTACGAGCAGTACTTC. Its translation is CASSFDPGSSYEQYF.

The chain links TRBV27 to TRBJ1-2; TRBD1 aligns across 9 bases. The V gene's germline CDR1 is MNHEY and CDR2 SMNVEV (reference sequence). The length of the CDR3 is 15 residues. Trimming removed 1 base from V and 4 bases from J; junction bases left unmatched: 4. The CDR3 here is CASSLLGQGSYGYTF. The CDR3 DNA reads as TGTGCCAGCAGTTTATTAGGACAGGGGTCCTATGGCTACACCTTC.

This clone was recorded a few times. V is TRBV25-1 and J is TRBJ1-1; D not resolved. This CDR3 has 13 amino acids. Germline-derived CDR1 and CDR2 are MGHDK and SYGVNS. V was shortened by 3 bases and J by 0 bases, with 5 bases between the two germline ends. For the CDR3, the DNA is TGTGCCAGCAGTGAGGGAGTGAACACTGAAGCTTTCTTT. Translating it yields CASSEGVNTEAFF.